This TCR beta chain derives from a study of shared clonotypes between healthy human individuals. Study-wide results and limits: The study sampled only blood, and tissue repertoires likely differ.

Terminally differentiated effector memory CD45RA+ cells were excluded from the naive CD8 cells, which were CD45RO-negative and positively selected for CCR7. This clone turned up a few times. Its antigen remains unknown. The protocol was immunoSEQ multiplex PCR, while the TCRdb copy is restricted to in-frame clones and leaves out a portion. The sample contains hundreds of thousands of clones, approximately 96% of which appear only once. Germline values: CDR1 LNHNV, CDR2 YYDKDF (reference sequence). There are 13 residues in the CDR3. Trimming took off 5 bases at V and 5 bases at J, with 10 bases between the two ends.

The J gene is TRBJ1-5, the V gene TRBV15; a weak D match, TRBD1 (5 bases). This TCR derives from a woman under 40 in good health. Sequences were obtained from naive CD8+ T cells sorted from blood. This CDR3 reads CATSPREDQPQHF. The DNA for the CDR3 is TGTGCCACCAGCCCCAGGGAGGATCAGCCCCAGCATTTT.